This T cell receptor (beta chain) was sequenced during a study of T cells in women clearing cervical HPV infection. Overall study context: Case blood was drawn when the lesion was first found; control blood after infection became undetectable.

Profiled with immunoSEQ multiplex PCR; TCRdb holds only in-frame clones, not every one. Its table lists 20,000 to 30,000 clones. Broader study findings: Effector/memory and HPV-specific T cells were not isolated, and association timing is unknown. CIN3+ cases had significantly higher TCR richness than controls; evenness did not differ.

Trimming shortened V by 0 bases and J by 2 bases, and 7 bases separated the two germline ends. The CDR3 is 14 residues long. CDR1 and CDR2 (germline): WNHNN, SYGVQD (reference sequence). Regarding this clone: The antigen remains undetermined. The CDR3 goes on 3 residues after the read ends, and that part is filled in from the germline J gene.

The TCR comes from a woman aged 18 to 69 with a cervical HPV16 infection that either progressed to CIN3+ or cleared (not recorded which). The specimen sequenced was blood buffy coat. The rearrangement joins TRBV10-1 to TRBJ2-5; tentatively, D is TRBD1 (5 bases). CDR3 in amino acids: CASSESKGQETQYF. CDR3 bases read: TGCGCCAGCAGTGAGTCAAAGGGGCAAGAGACC.